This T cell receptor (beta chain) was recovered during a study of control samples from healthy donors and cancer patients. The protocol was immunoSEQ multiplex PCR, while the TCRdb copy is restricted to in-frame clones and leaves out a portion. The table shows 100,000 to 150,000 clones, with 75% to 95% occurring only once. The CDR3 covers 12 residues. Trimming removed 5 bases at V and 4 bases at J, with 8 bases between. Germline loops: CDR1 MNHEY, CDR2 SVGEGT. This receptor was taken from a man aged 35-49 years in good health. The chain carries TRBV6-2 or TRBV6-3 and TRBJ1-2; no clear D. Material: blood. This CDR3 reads CASSSPPYGYTF. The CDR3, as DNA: TGTGCCAGCAGTAGCCCCCCCTATGGCTACACCTTC.